This section outlines one T cell receptor (beta chain) sequence together with its context. Method: immunoSEQ multiplex PCR; TCRdb's copy keeps in-frame clones and lacks some. The sample holds about 96,000 clones, about 92% seen once. Trimming shortened V by 0 bases and J by 1 base, and 9 bases separated the two germline ends. The CDR3 runs 16 residues. Germline V gene lookup returns CDR1 SEHNR and CDR2 FQNEAQ (reference sequence). These data originate in a study of control samples from healthy donors and cancer patients. The source material was blood. This receptor was identified in a man aged 18 to 30 in good health. The chain combines TRBV7-9 with TRBJ2-2; D gene ambiguous. The CDR3 here is CASSLARAGNTGELFF. CDR3 nucleotides: TGTGCCAGCAGCTTAGCCCGAGCAGGGAACACCGGGGAGCTGTTTTTT.